This T cell receptor beta chain was recovered during a study of cytomegalovirus exposure and HLA in healthy donors. Only in-frame clones appear in the TCRdb table, and some are missing; sequencing was by immunoSEQ multiplex PCR. This sample yields a few hundred thousand clones, of which roughly 90% are seen a single time; 0.9% to 1% belongs to the top ten. In germline, CDR1 is SGHDN, CDR2 FVKESK. The CDR3 contains 15 residues. Trimming pared 3 bases from V and 5 bases from J, leaving 16 bases between. The TCR was taken from a man aged 25-45 years in good health and CMV-seronegative. The sample taken for sequencing was PBMCs. This chain uses TRBV14 with TRBJ1-2; TRBD1 might be the D (6 bases). The CDR3 spells CASSHPDQGLYGYTF. The CDR3 nucleotides are TGTGCCAGCAGCCATCCCGACCAGGGGTTATATGGCTACACCTTC.